This T cell receptor (beta chain) appears in the sequencing data of a study of CD8+ T cells in alopecia areata. It was cDNA, reverse transcribed from extracted RNA, that served as the sequencing template. Some clones are missing from TCRdb's copy, which holds only in-frame ones; the method was immunoSEQ multiplex PCR. The sample has approximately 130,000 clones; approximately 47% are singletons. Germline V gene sequence: CDR1 MDHEN, CDR2 SYDVKM. This CDR3 is 17 amino acids long. The V segment lost 2 bases and the J segment 0 bases; nucleotides outside the gene matches: 8. Those with alopecia areata gave lesional scalp punch biopsies and peripheral blood. As concerns this clone: The antigen is undetermined.

Study observations and caveats: Although TCR sharing was seen in mice, sharing across patients was less clear, possibly for HLA-related reasons.

The specimen sequenced was NKG2D-low CD8+ T cells sorted from blood. The genes are TRBV28 and TRBJ2-5; 8 bases are shared with TRBD1. The receptor was derived from a human donor with alopecia areata. CDR3 DNA sequence: TGTGCCAGCAGTTTAGGGGACGCACAGGGGGACCAAGAGACCCAGTACTTC. Its translation: CASSLGDAQGDQETQYF.